This TCR beta chain was sequenced during a study of T cell changes during pregnancy in multiple sclerosis (dated by TCRdb to between 2017 and 2020). Regarding the study in general: The study looked at changes in the T cell repertoire across pregnancy in women with multiple sclerosis.

From the germline V gene (reference sequence), CDR1 is MNHEY and CDR2 is SMNVEV. V lost 5 bases and J lost 3 bases; the stretch between them is 15 bases long. The CDR3, from cysteine to phenylalanine, totals 15 residues. Just the 45-base CDR3 DNA is kept, in frame starting at base 1. The library was built by means of the immunoSEQ multiplex PCR assay. Imported from immuneACCESS, the table was reduced by TCRdb to in-frame sequences with V and J called. These copies leave out some clones; in studies compared against another copy, an unresolved V gene accounts for under half, and the cause of the remainder is not known. The sample contains around 28,000 clones, 75% to 95% of them found a single time. In total, the top ten clones hold about 3.9% of the sample. In the case of this clone: Its antigen is still unknown. Base quality data are lacking; no much larger clone is found one base away.

The source is a female donor with multiple sclerosis, enrolled in a pregnancy study. The chain uses TRBV27 and TRBJ2-3; tentative D gene TRBD2, with 6 bases matching. Specimen: CD8+ T cells from peripheral blood mononuclear cells, collected in the second trimester of pregnancy. The sequence in DNA is TGTGCCAGCAGTGAATCGGGAGCTTGGACAGATACGCAGTATTTT. Its amino acids are CASSESGAWTDTQYF.